Many counts were recorded for the clone carrying this TCR beta chain. TCRdb recomputed calls from the reads with MiXCR, one row per CDR3 protein. The sample includes around 300,000 distinct CDR3 sequences, 8% to 9.5% of them seen just once. CDR1 is SGHTA, CDR2 FQGNSA, per germline. The CDR3 is 12 residues long. The germline V and J ends were trimmed by 5 bases and 3 bases, with 8 bases remaining between them. The sample originates from a study of T cell repertoires in cytomegalovirus infection. Material: PBMCs. The clonotype was recovered from a human donor in good health (CMV status not recorded). Some clones in this sample may be carry-over from other donors' samples. V is TRBV7-2 and J is TRBJ2-7, with no clear D. The CDR3 protein is CASSPNLYEQYF. In nucleotides, the CDR3 is TGTGCCAGCAGCCCAAACCTCTACGAGCAGTACTTC.